The rows below give T cell receptor beta chains drawn from one sample of a study of blood T cell repertoires in COVID-19. Libraries were prepared by immunoSEQ multiplex PCR; TCRdb keeps only in-frame clonotypes and omits some of them. In the table there are about 330,000 clones, around 85% of which are singletons. Input material: peripheral blood. The receptors shown here come from a human donor in a cohort sampled during active COVID-19. The CDR3 runs from the conserved cysteine through the conserved F or W. D genes are given only for firm matches. Clone size appears in some rows only: once, few, many, or a class for an expanded clone.

J gene,D gene,V gene,clone size,CDR3 protein,CDR3 DNA
TRBJ1-1,.,TRBV7-3,.,CASSPRGGWGTEAFF,TGTGCCAGCAGCCCCCGGGGGGGGTGGGGCACTGAAGCTTTCTTT
TRBJ2-1,.,TRBV5-1,.,CASTTGNEQFF,TGCGCCAGCACCACGGGTAATGAGCAGTTCTTC
TRBJ1-4,.,TRBV3-1/TRBV3-2,.,CASSQDFVATNEKLFF,TGTGCCAGCAGCCAAGACTTCGTCGCAACTAATGAAAAACTGTTTTTT
TRBJ2-7,.,TRBV29-1,.,CSVGTNRGSYEQYF,TGCAGCGTCGGGACAAACCGGGGCTCCTACGAGCAGTACTTC
TRBJ1-1,.,TRBV6-2/TRBV6-3,.,CASSYTSRAEGPAFF,TGTGCCAGCAGTTACACATCGAGGGCTGAGGGTCCGGCTTTCTTT
TRBJ1-2,.,TRBV6-5,.,CASLGDRPYGYTF,TGTGCCAGCCTGGGCGACAGACCCTATGGCTACACCTTC
TRBJ1-4,TRBD1,TRBV18,.,CASSPVKGQGEKLFF,TGTGCCAGCTCACCAGTTAAGGGACAGGGTGAAAAACTGTTTTTT
TRBJ1-1,.,TRBV3-1/TRBV3-2,.,CASSQARGGLAEAFF,TGTGCCAGCAGCCAGGCGAGGGGGGGCTTGGCTGAAGCTTTCTTT
TRBJ2-4,.,TRBV5-1,.,CASSLGRFAAKNIQYF,TGCGCCAGCAGCTTGGGTCGGTTCGCAGCCAAAAACATTCAGTACTTC
TRBJ1-2,TRBD1,TRBV9,.,CASRSTGGNGYTF,TGTGCCAGCAGGTCGACAGGGGGGAATGGCTACACCTTC
TRBJ2-7,TRBD2,TRBV5-1,.,CASSFPGLAVPNEQYF,TGCGCCAGCAGCTTCCCCGGACTAGCGGTTCCAAACGAGCAGTACTTC
TRBJ1-2,.,TRBV5-5,.,CASSPGGGTNYGYTF,TGTGCCAGCAGCCCGGGGGGGGGCACTAACTATGGCTACACCTTC
TRBJ2-1,TRBD2,TRBV2,.,CASILAGGPHEQFF,TGTGCCAGCATCCTAGCGGGGGGGCCCCATGAGCAGTTCTTC
TRBJ2-2,.,TRBV12-2,.,CASRLGQGEGGELFF,TGTGCAAGTCGCCTCGGACAGGGCGAGGGCGGGGAGCTGTTTTTT
TRBJ1-2,TRBD1,TRBV12-3/TRBV12-4,.,CASSSDRVGGYTF,TGTGCCAGCAGTTCTGACAGGGTAGGCGGCTACACCTTC
TRBJ1-4,TRBD1,TRBV7-9,.,CASSLEGTGSEKLFF,TGTGCCAGCAGCTTAGAAGGGACAGGGTCTGAAAAACTGTTTTTT
TRBJ1-1,TRBD1,TRBV3-1/TRBV3-2,.,CASSLRTRDRVKAFF,TGTGCCAGCAGCTTGCGCACGAGGGACAGGGTAAAAGCTTTCTTT
TRBJ1-5,.,TRBV24-1,.,CATSDSQEGGVQPQHF,TGTGCCACCAGTGATTCTCAGGAAGGAGGGGTTCAGCCCCAGCATTTT
TRBJ1-3,TRBD1,TRBV5-1,.,CASSGTGESGNTIYF,TGCGCCAGCAGCGGGACAGGGGAATCTGGAAACACCATATATTTT
TRBJ2-2,.,TRBV12-3/TRBV12-4,.,CASNHGAPGELFF,TGTGCCAGCAACCACGGAGCCCCCGGGGAGCTGTTTTTT
TRBJ1-2,TRBD1,TRBV9,.,CASSVSYVLPGDRDVLGYTF,TGTGCCAGCAGCGTATCCTACGTACTACCGGGGGACAGGGATGTTCTTGGCTACACCTTC
TRBJ2-3,.,TRBV15,.,CATSREAADTQYF,TGTGCCACCAGCAGAGAGGCAGCAGATACGCAGTATTTT
TRBJ1-2,.,TRBV4-2,.,CASSQDHRNTNYGYTF,TGTGCCAGCAGCCAAGATCACAGGAACACTAACTATGGCTACACCTTC
TRBJ1-1,TRBD1,TRBV11-1,once,CASRVGGYMNTEAFF,TGTGCCAGCCGGGTAGGGGGCTATATGAACACTGAAGCTTTCTTT
TRBJ1-1,.,TRBV14,.,CASSQEERRTEAFF,TGTGCCAGCAGCCAAGAAGAAAGGAGAACTGAAGCTTTCTTT
TRBJ1-2,.,TRBV7-2,.,CASSLYQGLYGYTF,TGTGCCAGCAGCTTGTATCAGGGGCTTTATGGCTACACCTTC
TRBJ2-2,.,TRBV4-1,.,CASSPSTANTGELFF,TGCGCCAGCAGCCCATCGACAGCGAACACCGGGGAGCTGTTTTTT
TRBJ1-2,.,TRBV5-5,.,CASSTDSRGYTF,TGTGCCAGCAGCACTGACAGTCGCGGCTACACCTTC
TRBJ1-2,.,TRBV6-5,few,CASNKSAGKGYTF,TGTGCCAGCAACAAGTCGGCAGGGAAAGGCTACACCTTC
TRBJ2-7,.,TRBV6-5,.,CASSYSNTGPYEQYF,TGTGCCAGCAGTTACTCGAACACAGGGCCCTACGAGCAGTACTTC
TRBJ1-2,.,TRBV6-1,.,CASSEGGGLYGYTF,TGTGCCAGCAGTGAAGGGGGGGGGCTCTATGGCTACACCTTC
TRBJ2-7,TRBD1,TRBV5-1,.,CASSLGPTGGYEQYF,TGCGCCAGCAGCTTGGGGCCGACAGGGGGCTACGAGCAGTACTTC
TRBJ2-7,.,TRBV11-1,.,CASSYQGTSYEQYF,TGTGCCAGCAGCTATCAGGGGACATCCTACGAGCAGTACTTC
TRBJ1-6,.,TRBV10-3,.,CAISPEGNSPLHF,TGTGCCATCAGCCCGGAGGGAAATTCACCCCTCCACTTT
TRBJ1-6,.,TRBV18,.,CASSPSIEASPLHF,TGTGCCAGCTCACCCTCCATCGAAGCTTCACCCCTCCACTTT
TRBJ1-2,.,TRBV14,once,CASSPAGRFGYGYTF,TGTGCCAGCAGCCCCGCGGGCAGGTTTGGCTATGGCTACACCTTC
TRBJ1-2,TRBD1,TRBV6-5,.,CASSYSPGGEVGGYTF,TGTGCCAGCAGTTACTCGCCAGGGGGCGAAGTCGGGGGCTACACCTTC
TRBJ2-2,.,TRBV5-5,.,CASSPGELRELFF,TGTGCCAGCAGCCCAGGGGAGCTCAGGGAGCTGTTTTTT
TRBJ2-5,.,TRBV6-5,.,CASSLGQRVEETQYF,TGTGCCAGCAGCTTAGGACAGAGAGTAGAAGAGACCCAGTACTTC
TRBJ2-7,TRBD2,TRBV5-1,.,CASSLGGTTTYEQYF,TGCGCCAGCAGCTTGGGAGGGACTACTACCTACGAGCAGTACTTC
TRBJ2-5,.,TRBV25-1,.,CASSEWQGQGETQYF,TGTGCCAGCAGTGAATGGCAGGGCCAGGGAGAGACCCAGTACTTC
TRBJ1-1,TRBD1,TRBV6-5,few,CASSSGQGIPEAFF,TGTGCCAGCAGTTCAGGACAGGGGATCCCTGAAGCTTTCTTT
TRBJ1-5,.,TRBV5-6,.,CASSRAQGSNQPQHF,TGTGCCAGCAGCCGGGCTCAGGGTAGCAATCAGCCCCAGCATTTT
TRBJ2-1,TRBD1,TRBV24-1,.,CATSDYDRGFYNEQFF,TGTGCCACCAGTGACTACGACAGGGGATTCTACAATGAGCAGTTCTTC
TRBJ1-2,.,TRBV19,.,CASSFRTAHYGYTF,TGTGCCAGTAGTTTCCGGACAGCGCACTATGGCTACACCTTC
TRBJ2-7,TRBD1,TRBV5-4,.,CASSIRSGTGGIEQYF,TGTGCCAGCAGCATCAGATCCGGGACAGGGGGCATCGAGCAGTACTTC
TRBJ1-2,TRBD1,TRBV23-1,.,CASSHPGQESDGYTF,TGCGCCAGCAGTCACCCTGGACAGGAGTCCGATGGCTACACCTTC
TRBJ2-5,TRBD2,TRBV2,.,CATTARSGGQETQYF,TGTGCCACCACCGCGCGGAGCGGGGGCCAAGAGACCCAGTACTTC
TRBJ1-2,.,TRBV15,.,CATSRVGGPGNYGYTF,TGTGCCACCAGCAGAGTGGGCGGACCGGGAAACTATGGCTACACCTTC
TRBJ2-5,.,TRBV24-1,.,CATAEAETQYF,TGTGCCACCGCGGAAGCGGAGACCCAGTACTTC